This TCR beta chain was identified in a study of blood T cell repertoires in COVID-19 (dated by TCRdb to 2018 to 2020). The study in broad terms: Collaborator samples came from the United States, Italy and Spain and covered acute and convalescent phases of COVID-19. The prospective study material was composed of cDNA or gDNA derived from T cells, B-cell-depleted T cells, or PBMCs. Subjects who had been exposed to COVID-19, were actively infected with it, or had recovered from it provided the deeply sampled blood TCRbeta repertoires that made up the dataset. A freely available public database, intended as a resource for researchers studying the immune response to SARS-CoV-2, is where the repertoires were released. Samples were obtained from the ongoing ImmuneRACE study (first 160 participants) and from roughly 1,300 subjects provided by 6 global collaborators. Sample metadata almost always included a de-identified subject ID, COVID-19 status, age in years and sex. Where HLA class I and class II types were available, the types were taken from metadata supplied by the sample provider, not from assay-based typing. The study at large found these results: The amount of clinical and demographic metadata varied by source and participant and was provided uncurated.

Concerning this clone itself: Its binding antigen is unknown. Base-call qualities are not available, and no considerably larger clone is one nucleotide away.

CDR1 PRHDT and CDR2 FYEKMQ are derived from the germline V gene (reference sequence). At the junction V is shortened by 5 bases and J by 9 bases; bases outside the gene matches: 12. The CDR3, from cysteine to phenylalanine, totals 14 residues. Only CDR3 DNA remains: 42 bases, in frame from the first base. In Seattle, one collaborating source enrolled patients while the infection was active and tracked those patients longitudinally over the course of disease. Collaborating institutions collected whole blood in K2EDTA tubes following their own protocols. For TCRbeta analysis, collaborators shipped samples in one of three forms: frozen whole blood, isolated PBMCs, or DNA extracted from either of those sample types. TCRbeta CDR3 regions were amplified from genomic DNA using the immunoSEQ Assay, a bias-controlled multiplex PCR. The study's processing was this. The number of nucleated cells in each sample was estimated from the amplification of reference gene primers within the assay. Sequence reads were collapsed and filtered to measure the absolute abundance of every unique TCRbeta CDR3 rearrangement. For each sample, productive Simpson clonality was calculated as the square root of Simpson's diversity index across productive rearrangements. TCRdb holds this immuneACCESS table with in-frame rearrangements only. Some clones are missing; in checked studies, unresolved V genes explain under half, and the rest has no known cause. The D gene and trimming were derived from the DNA, and the V and J assignments and clone size from that table. Recorded for this sample are 390,000 or so clones; over 75% of them occurred a single time. The leading ten clones occupy less than 11% of the sample.

Sequences were obtained from peripheral blood. This chain joins TRBV13 to TRBJ2-5; the central 7 bases match TRBD2. The source is a woman aged 25-40 years with COVID-19, enrolled during active disease. The DNA is TGTGCCAGCAGCAAGCGGACTAGTTACGCGGCCCAGTACTTC. Its amino acids are CASSKRTSYAAQYF.